The 32 T cell receptor beta chains listed next were all sequenced from one sample in a study of radiotherapy plus CTLA-4 blockade in lung cancer. The data were produced by immunoSEQ multiplex PCR, yet TCRdb's version contains in-frame clones alone and is incomplete. This table holds around 86,000 clones, about four fifths found once. The input for sequencing was peripheral blood, taken from a patient treated with radiotherapy plus ipilimumab. The receptors come from a human donor with non-small cell lung cancer who had stable disease on radiotherapy plus ipilimumab.

V is TRBV4-1 and J is TRBJ1-6; no definite D call. The germline V gene has CDR1 MGHRA and CDR2 YSYEKL. V gave up 0 bases and J gave up 6 bases, with 3 bases separating them. There are 13 residues in the CDR3. This CDR3 is CASSQDPNSPLHF. CDR3 DNA sequence: TGCGCCAGCAGCCAAGATCCTAATTCACCCCTCCACTTT.

As concerns this clone: At one end, the junction sequence differs from germline, possibly due to a read error. Other DNA sequences in this specimen translate into the identical CDR3. The rearrangement links TRBV7-7 to TRBJ2-3; 11 nucleotides match TRBD1. In germline, CDR1 is SSHAT, CDR2 FNYEAQ (reference sequence). The CDR3 runs 15 residues. This chain's CDR3 is CASSLGTGGSDTQYF. CDR3 nucleotide sequence: TGTGCTAGCAGCTTAGGGACAGGGGGTTCAGATACGCAGTATTTT.

This clone appeared a few times. CDR3 amino acids: CAISEFGGGYEQYF. As DNA, the CDR3 is TGTGCCATCAGTGAGTTCGGCGGGGGCTACGAGCAGTACTTC. This chain joins TRBV10-3 and TRBJ2-7, with 7 nucleotides matching TRBD2. Germline V CDR1 and CDR2: ENHRY, SYGVKD. The trim removed 1 base at V and 3 bases at J, leaving 3 bases unmatched. CDR3 length: 14 amino acids.

This chain joins TRBV7-9 and TRBJ1-2; D unresolved. V was trimmed by 5 bases and J by 0 bases, leaving 7 bases between them. Germline lookup yields CDR1 SEHNR and CDR2 FQNEAQ (reference sequence). This CDR3 contains 13 residues. The CDR3 here is CASSTGTNYGYTF. The CDR3 bases are TGTGCCAGCAGCACGGGTACTAACTATGGCTACACCTTC.

J is TRBJ2-7 and V is TRBV5-8, with D maybe TRBD1 (6 bases). The CDR3 has 16 amino acids. The V end was cut by 5 bases, the J end by 0 bases, with 18 bases between. Germline assignment: CDR1 SGHTS and CDR2 YDEGEE. Written as DNA, the CDR3 is TGTGCCAGCAGTTACGGGTCAGGGGACGGCTCCTACGAGCAGTACTTC. This gives the protein CASSYGSGDGSYEQYF.

The rearrangement links TRBV5-8 to TRBJ1-3, with 8 bases identical to TRBD1. The J segment lost 1 base and the V segment lost 4 bases, leaving 7 bases of the junction unmatched. Germline V gene sequence: CDR1 SGHTS, CDR2 YDEGEE. This CDR3 has 16 residues. The CDR3 region has the DNA TGTGCCAGCAGCCTATATCAGGGGGCATCTGGAAACACCATATATTTT. Translation gives CASSLYQGASGNTIYF.

This chain links TRBV12-5 with TRBJ2-2; no clear D gene. The CDR3 extends over 14 amino acids. Germline V gives CDR1 LGHNT, CDR2 FRNRAP. The ends were cut back, 1 base at V and 3 bases at J, with 6 bases in the middle. The CDR3 DNA is TGTGCTAGTGGTTTGGGAGAAGACACCGGGGAGCTGTTTTTT. This gives the protein CASGLGEDTGELFF.

This clone has a handful of counts. The V and J genes are TRBV2 and TRBJ1-5; D not resolved. The germline V and J ends were trimmed by 1 base and 3 bases, with 10 bases remaining between them. Germline CDR1 reads SNHLY; CDR2 reads FYNNEI. The length of the CDR3 is 15 residues. The CDR3 DNA reads as TGTGCCAGCAGTGAAGGGCAGGCTGACAATCAGCCCCAGCATTTT. It encodes CASSEGQADNQPQHF. Looking up the rest from reference TRBV2 and TRBJ1-5 gives the full variable domain: EPEVTQTPSHQVTQMGQEVILRCVPISNHLYFYWYRQILGQKVEFLVSFYNNEISEKSEIFDDQFSVERPDGSNFTLKIRSTKLEDSAMYFCASSEGQADNQPQHFGDGTRLSIL.

The chain uses TRBV11-2 and TRBJ1-6; 7 nucleotides match TRBD1. Per the germline V gene, CDR1 is SGHAT and CDR2 is FQNNGV. The CDR3 length is 15 residues. V trimming: 5 bases; J trimming: 7 bases; junction bases outside the gene matches: 8. CDR3 sequence (DNA): TGTGCCAGCAGCCCCATAGGGACAGCCAATTCACCCCTCCACTTT. Its translation is CASSPIGTANSPLHF. Filled out from reference TRBV11-2 and TRBJ1-6, the complete variable domain reads EAGVAQSPRYKIIEKRQSVAFWCNPISGHATLYWYQQILGQGPKLLIQFQNNGVVDDSQLPKDRFSAERLKGVDSTLKIQPAKLEDSAVYLCASSPIGTANSPLHFGNGTRLTVT.

This clone was seen only a few times. The V call is TRBV28, the J call TRBJ1-1; 10 nucleotides align to TRBD1. Germline V gives CDR1 MDHEN, CDR2 SYDVKM. The V gene end was trimmed by 4 bases and the J gene end by 5 bases; junction bases not matched to a gene: 7. This CDR3 has 15 amino acids. CDR3 amino acids: CASSSGGTGVTEAFF. Written as DNA, the CDR3 is TGTGCCAGCAGTTCCGGTGGGACAGGGGTGACTGAAGCTTTCTTT.

The genes are TRBV6-1 and TRBJ1-2, with D unresolved. From germline, CDR1 is MNHNS and CDR2 SASEGT. Trimming took off 2 bases at V and 0 bases at J, with 4 bases between the two ends. The CDR3 extends over 13 amino acids. The CDR3 loop reads CASSEYPNYGYTF. CDR3 in DNA: TGTGCCAGCAGTGAATACCCTAACTATGGCTACACCTTC.

V usage is TRBV21-1 and J usage is TRBJ1-5. TRBV21-1 is noted as a pseudogene. This CDR3 is built from 18 residues. The CDR3 loop reads CASSPPRGTLTSNQPQHF. The CDR3 DNA reads as TGTGCCAGCAGCCCCCCTCGAGGGACTCTAACAAGCAATCAGCCCCAGCATTTT.

This clone was seen once. The chain combines TRBV6-4 with TRBJ1-2, with 8 bases fitting TRBD1. Germline CDR1 MRHNA, CDR2 SNTAGT. The ends lost 9 bases at V and 7 bases at J; junction bases unmatched: 16. CDR3 length: 15 amino acids. This CDR3 reads CASSPTGTGSVGYTF. The CDR3 nucleotides are TGTGCCAGTTCACCAACCGGGACAGGATCGGTTGGCTACACCTTC.

This CDR3 is CPIGTESSYNSPLHF. The CDR3 DNA is TGCCCCATAGGCACCGAAAGCTCCTATAATTCACCCCTCCACTTT. The rearrangement links TRBV5-1 to TRBJ1-6; unclear D gene. The germline V gene encodes CDR1 SGHRS and CDR2 YFSETQ. This CDR3 contains 15 residues.

The chain recombines TRBV6-1 with TRBJ2-1; TRBD2 might be the D (5 bases). Trimming pared 0 bases from V and 2 bases from J, leaving 14 bases between. The CDR3 contains 17 residues. Germline assignment: CDR1 MNHNS and CDR2 SASEGT. CDR3 region: CASSEARTGKAYNEQFF. In nucleotides, the CDR3 is TGTGCCAGCAGTGAAGCGAGGACGGGAAAGGCCTACAATGAGCAGTTCTTC.

The gene calls are TRBV5-1 and TRBJ2-1; no reliable D call. This CDR3 spans 15 amino acids. V dropped 5 bases and J dropped 4 bases, with 16 bases sitting between them. Looked up from germline, CDR1 is SGHRS and CDR2 is YFSETQ. The CDR3 DNA reads as TGCGCCAGCAGTCCCTCTGGGGTGGCTTACAATGAGCAGTTCTTC. It encodes CASSPSGVAYNEQFF.

The chain employs TRBV9 and TRBJ2-2, with TRBD2 identical over 7 bases. Germline V lookup: CDR1 SGDLS, CDR2 YYNGEE. The length of the CDR3 is 15 residues. Trimming removed 1 base from V and 6 bases from J; junction bases left unmatched: 6. The chain's CDR3 is CASSVLGGTPGELFF. The CDR3 nucleotides are TGTGCCAGCAGCGTACTGGGAGGGACCCCCGGGGAGCTGTTTTTT.

The chain links TRBV30 to TRBJ2-2; 7 bases are a match to TRBD1. This CDR3 region has 13 residues. Germline V lookup: CDR1 GTSNPN, CDR2 SVGIG (reference sequence). The V and J ends lost 0 bases and 7 bases, in that order; junction bases with no gene match: 2. The CDR3 loop is CAWSVGGHGELFF. The CDR3 DNA reads as TGTGCCTGGAGTGTAGGGGGCCACGGGGAGCTGTTTTTT. Full variable domain (outside the CDR3, taken from reference TRBV30 and TRBJ2-2): SQTIHQWPATLVQPVGSPLSLECTVEGTSNPNLYWYRQAAGRGLQLLFYSVGIGQISSEVPQNLSASRPQDRQFILSSKKLLLSDSGFYLCAWSVGGHGELFFGEGSRLTVL.

This clone was seen more than once but under ten times. This rearrangement joins TRBV10-3 to TRBJ2-7; weak D call: TRBD1 (6 bases). Trimming took 6 bases from V and 1 from J, leaving 10 bases between them. The CDR3 spans 13 residues. The germline gives CDR1 ENHRY, CDR2 SYGVKD. For the CDR3, the DNA is TGTGCCATCAGGAACAGGGAGTCCTACGAGCAGTACTTC. Its translation is CAIRNRESYEQYF.

This chain joins TRBV19 and TRBJ2-2; tentative D call: TRBD1 (6 bases). The CDR3 totals 14 residues. In germline, CDR1 is LNHDA, CDR2 SQIVND (reference sequence). The germline V and J ends were trimmed by 3 bases and 6 bases, with 11 bases remaining between them. CDR3 loop: CASSIWDTPGELFF. The CDR3 DNA follows: TGTGCCAGTAGTATCTGGGACACCCCCGGGGAGCTGTTTTTT.

V usage is TRBV28 and J usage is TRBJ2-7; TRBD2 matches at 7 bases. The ends lost 1 base at V and 5 bases at J; junction bases unmatched: 8. The germline CDR1 and CDR2 sequences are MDHEN and SYDVKM. The CDR3 has 15 residues. CDR3 sequence (DNA): TGTGCCAGCAGTTTATCGGTGGATGGGGGGGACGAGCAGTACTTC. Translating it yields CASSLSVDGGDEQYF.

The chain couples TRBV6-5 to TRBJ1-1; 8 bases line up with TRBD1. With 2 bases clipped from V and 1 base from J, the junction kept 0 bases outside the gene matches. The CDR3 runs 14 residues. Germline V gene sequence: CDR1 MNHEY, CDR2 SVGAGI. CDR3 in amino acids: CASSYGTGNTEAFF. In DNA form, the CDR3 reads TGTGCCAGCAGTTACGGGACAGGGAACACTGAAGCTTTCTTT.

This clone was counted only a few times. The chain combines TRBV11-2 with TRBJ2-7, with 9 nucleotides matching TRBD1. The CDR3 has 15 amino acids. Germline V lookup: CDR1 SGHAT, CDR2 FQNNGV. V shed 3 bases and J 4 bases; nucleotides not matched to a gene: 7. This CDR3 is CASSFGGQGLYEQYF. CDR3 bases: TGTGCCAGCAGCTTCGGGGGACAGGGATTATACGAGCAGTACTTC.

This clone was found once. J is TRBJ2-3 and V is TRBV10-2; 15 bases match TRBD2. This CDR3 contains 18 residues. Germline trimming cut 10 bases from V and 4 bases from J; bases unmatched to any gene: 15. The germline V gene encodes CDR1 WSHSY and CDR2 SAAADI. The CDR3 region has the DNA TGCGCCACCCTGGGACTAGCGGGGGGACACAAGGGTCCAGATACGCAGTATTTT. Translated: CATLGLAGGHKGPDTQYF.

The rearrangement links TRBV5-4 to TRBJ2-3; tentatively, D is TRBD1 (5 bases). V lost 4 bases and J lost 9, with 27 bases in between. This CDR3 has 17 amino acids. From germline, CDR1 is SGHNT and CDR2 YYREEE (reference sequence). CDR3 in DNA: TGTGCCAGCAGCCCCACACAGCCAGGGCCATCATCAGGGACGCAGTATTTT. Translation gives CASSPTQPGPSSGTQYF.

The V and J genes are TRBV4-1 and TRBJ2-3, with D uncertain. CDR3 length equals 17 residues. The V gene's germline CDR1 is MGHRA and CDR2 YSYEKL. Trimming stripped 1 base from V and 4 bases from J, with 18 bases between. The CDR3: CASSQAPPTQGADTQYF. CDR3 coding DNA: TGCGCCAGCAGCCAAGCGCCGCCGACCCAAGGTGCAGATACGCAGTATTTT.

The chain couples TRBV27 to TRBJ2-7; TRBD2 matches 9 bases. The CDR3 length is 14 residues. J gave up 2 bases and V 5 bases, and 4 bases lay outside the gene matches. Per germline, CDR1 MNHEY and CDR2 SMNVEV (reference sequence). The CDR3 coding sequence is TGTGCCAGCAGTCTGCGGGGGGGCGCCTACGAGCAGTACTTC. Translated, it gives CASSLRGGAYEQYF.

The chain couples TRBV27 to TRBJ2-1; D may be TRBD1 (7 bases). The germline V gene has CDR1 MNHEY and CDR2 SMNVEV (reference sequence). This CDR3 is 15 amino acids long. V was shortened by 6 bases and J by 3 bases, with 15 bases between the two germline ends. The CDR3 reads CASSPGGTSYNEQFF. The CDR3 DNA is TGTGCCAGCAGCCCAGGGGGGACGAGCTACAATGAGCAGTTCTTC.

Only a few counts were recorded for this clone. The chain has TRBV14 and TRBJ1-6; D ambiguous. CDR3 size: 14 residues. CDR1 SGHDN and CDR2 FVKESK come from the germline V gene. V lost 4 bases, J lost 2 bases, and 6 bases lay in between. This CDR3 is CASSPEAYNSPLHF. The CDR3 region has the DNA TGTGCCAGCAGCCCAGAAGCCTATAATTCACCCCTCCACTTT.

The chain recombines TRBV7-6 with TRBJ2-5, with D perhaps matching TRBD1 or TRBD2 (5 bases each). The germline CDR1 and CDR2 sequences are SGHVS and FNYEAQ. This CDR3 has 13 residues. The ends were cut back, 5 bases at V and 3 bases at J, with 10 bases in the middle. This chain's CDR3 is CASSKGRKETQYF. As DNA, the CDR3 is TGTGCCAGCAGCAAGGGACGGAAAGAGACCCAGTACTTC.

In DNA, the CDR3 is TGCGCCAGCAGCTTGGTCAGGGGGCGAAACAATGAGCAGTTCTTC. Protein: CASSLVRGRNNEQFF. V is TRBV5-1 and J is TRBJ2-1; 8 bases fit TRBD1. After removal of 0 bases from V and 5 bases from J, the junction contained 4 bases not matched to a gene. The CDR3 consists of 15 residues. Looked up from germline, CDR1 is SGHRS and CDR2 is YFSETQ. Complete variable domain (other parts from reference TRBV5-1 and TRBJ2-1): KAGVTQTPRYLIKTRGQQVTLSCSPISGHRSVSWYQQTPGQGLQFLFEYFSETQRNKGNFPGRFSGRQFSNSRSEMNVSTLELGDSALYLCASSLVRGRNNEQFFGPGTRLTVL.

The chain combines TRBV27 with TRBJ1-2; 7 nucleotides agree with TRBD1. The germline gives CDR1 MNHEY, CDR2 SMNVEV (reference sequence). This CDR3 contains 13 residues. In DNA form, the CDR3 reads TGTGCTTCCGGGGACAGTCTAAACTATGGCTACACCTTC. It specifies CASGDSLNYGYTF.